This passage covers 14 T cell receptor beta chains from one sample sequenced in a study of blood T cell repertoires in COVID-19. Here immunoSEQ multiplex PCR was the method, and the copy in TCRdb shows in-frame clones only, minus some. This sample has roughly 290,000 clones, with around 87% found just once. Specimen: peripheral blood. The receptor source for this set is a woman aged 25 to 45 who had recovered from COVID-19.

V is TRBV3-1 (or the pseudogene TRBV3-2) and J is TRBJ1-1; TRBD1 is a possible D gene (5 bases). Germline values: CDR1 LGHDT, CDR2 YNNKEL (reference sequence). Trimming cost V 2 bases and J 4 bases, with 11 bases left between them. CDR3 length: 14 residues. The CDR3 region has the DNA TGTGCCAGCAGCCAACCAGGGTGGGGCACTGAAGCTTTCTTT. Amino acids: CASSQPGWGTEAFF.

Note on this clone: One end of the junction varies from germline; a read error may be responsible. The chain employs TRBV5-8 and TRBJ1-6; D gene uncertain. Per germline, CDR1 SGHTS and CDR2 YDEGEE. This CDR3 is 15 amino acids long. In DNA form, the CDR3 reads TGTGCCAGCAGCTTTGGTGGGAGATATACTTCACCCCTCCACTTT. The encoded protein is CASSFGGRYTSPLHF.

This chain links TRBV5-8 with TRBJ1-2, with TRBD1 matching 9 bases. Trimming cost V 4 bases and J 5 bases; bases outside gene matches: 6. The germline V gene encodes CDR1 SGHTS and CDR2 YDEGEE. CDR3 length: 14 amino acids. CDR3 bases: TGTGCCAGCAGCCGGACAGGGGCGGAGTATGGCTACACCTTC. Residues: CASSRTGAEYGYTF.

In this sample, this clone turned up many times. The J gene is TRBJ2-7, the V gene TRBV5-6, with D perhaps matching TRBD2 (7 bases). Germline loops: CDR1 SGHDT, CDR2 YYEEEE. CDR3 size: 12 residues. V lost 3 bases and J lost 5, with 9 bases in between. The CDR3 DNA sequence: TGTGCCAGCAGCTCGGGGGGCGACGAGCAGTACTTC. Translated: CASSSGGDEQYF.

This chain links TRBV27 with TRBJ2-7; D gene uncertain. The CDR3 length is 13 residues. Germline-derived CDR1 and CDR2 are MNHEY and SMNVEV (reference sequence). Trimming stripped 3 bases from V and 6 bases from J, with 12 bases between. CDR3 protein: CASSFSPSGEQYF. The CDR3 coding sequence is TGTGCCAGCAGTTTTTCGCCCTCCGGCGAGCAGTACTTC.

The rearrangement joins TRBV5-6 to TRBJ2-1; TRBD2 aligns across 7 bases. From germline, CDR1 is SGHDT and CDR2 YYEEEE. The CDR3 length is 16 residues. J was trimmed by 4 bases and V by 6 bases; bases with no gene match: 13. The chain's CDR3 is CASIPLREAHYNEQFF. CDR3 bases: TGTGCCAGCATCCCCCTCCGGGAGGCTCATTACAATGAGCAGTTCTTC.

The chain uses TRBV6-5 and TRBJ2-1; 11 nucleotides align to TRBD1. Per germline, CDR1 MNHEY and CDR2 SVGAGI. This CDR3 has 13 residues. V trimming: 6 bases; J trimming: 5 bases; junction bases outside the gene matches: 0. CDR3: CASRGQGDNEQFF. CDR3 DNA sequence: TGTGCCAGCAGGGGACAGGGGGACAATGAGCAGTTCTTC.

The genes are TRBV6-1 and TRBJ1-2; D might be TRBD1 (6 bases). This CDR3 has 14 amino acids. V was shortened by 1 base and J by 8 bases, with 14 bases between the two germline ends. The germline V gene has CDR1 MNHNS and CDR2 SASEGT. The CDR3 here is CASSEVNRVYGYTF. CDR3 sequence (DNA): TGTGCCAGCAGTGAAGTCAACAGGGTATACGGCTACACCTTC.

The chain is built from TRBV19 and TRBJ1-1, with 7 bases that match TRBD1. After removal of 4 bases from V and 2 bases from J, the junction contained 10 bases not matched to a gene. From germline, CDR1 is LNHDA and CDR2 SQIVND (reference sequence). There are 16 residues in the CDR3. For the CDR3, the DNA is TGTGCCAGTAGTAAAGACAGGGTTAGAGGAAACACTGAAGCTTTCTTT. Encoded protein: CASSKDRVRGNTEAFF.

The chain recombines TRBV5-5 with TRBJ2-6, with TRBD1 identical over 7 bases. V lost 4 bases and J lost 2; bases outside the gene matches: 6. The CDR3 runs 16 residues. Germline assignment: CDR1 SGHKS and CDR2 YYEKEE (reference sequence). CDR3 amino acids: CASSRTGAAGANVLTF. CDR3 sequence (DNA): TGTGCCAGCAGCCGTACAGGGGCCGCTGGGGCCAACGTCCTGACTTTC.

The V gene is TRBV19, the J gene TRBJ2-3; D is possibly TRBD2 (6 bases). Germline V gene sequence: CDR1 LNHDA, CDR2 SQIVND (reference sequence). V lost 5 bases and J 1 base, leaving 13 bases between the germline ends. This CDR3 is 15 amino acids long. The CDR3 sequence: CASSSLAAGTDTQYF. In DNA, the CDR3 is TGTGCCAGTAGTTCACTAGCAGCTGGCACAGATACGCAGTATTTT. The variable domain in full, with the rest retrieved from reference TRBV19 and TRBJ2-3, is DGGITQSPKYLFRKEGQNVTLSCEQNLNHDAMYWYRQDPGQGLRLIYYSQIVNDFQKGDIAEGYSVSREKKESFPLTVTSAQKNPTAFYLCASSSLAAGTDTQYFGPGTRLTVL.

V and J are TRBV6-5 and TRBJ2-3, with no clear D. Germline V gives CDR1 MNHEY, CDR2 SVGAGI. This CDR3 spans 13 amino acids. V lost 5 bases, J lost 0 bases, and 6 bases lay in between. The CDR3 here is CASSLTSTDTQYF. CDR3 DNA sequence: TGTGCCAGCAGTCTCACAAGCACAGATACGCAGTATTTT.

The chain combines TRBV6-2 or TRBV6-3 with TRBJ2-5, with 7 bases lining up with TRBD2. The CDR3 is 15 amino acids. The V gene end was trimmed by 2 bases and the J gene end by 2 bases; junction bases not matched to a gene: 5. The germline V gene encodes CDR1 MNHEY and CDR2 SVGEGT. The CDR3 DNA sequence: TGTGCCAGCAGTTACCTGTCTAGCGGTCAAGAGACCCAGTACTTC. Translation: CASSYLSSGQETQYF.

The chain joins TRBV10-3 to TRBJ2-7; 7 bases agree with TRBD2. The germline V gene encodes CDR1 ENHRY and CDR2 SYGVKD. Unmatched junction bases numbered 6, after V lost 3 bases and J lost 4 bases. This CDR3 spans 14 amino acids. This chain's CDR3 is CAISDRTSGYEQYF. For the CDR3, the DNA is TGTGCCATCAGTGACAGGACTAGTGGGTACGAGCAGTACTTC.